The next 15 T cell receptor beta chains were all read from a single sample in a study of response to subunit inactivated influenza vaccine. TCRdb fed the RT-PCR reads into MiXCR, producing one record per CDR3 protein. The data contain about 190,000 distinct CDR3 sequences, about 15% of them seen just once; the ten biggest clones take up about 26%. Sample: CD8+ T cells sorted from PBMCs, taken more than 4 days after vaccination. The receptors were sampled from a man in his fifties or sixties who received an inactivated influenza vaccine.

The genes are TRBV9 and TRBJ2-2; D is undetermined. V lost 4 bases and J 8 bases, leaving 15 bases between the germline ends. The CDR3 is made up of 14 amino acids. Germline V gene sequence: CDR1 SGDLS, CDR2 YYNGEE. This CDR3 is CASSITLVSGELFF. The CDR3 DNA follows: TGTGCCAGCAGCATCACCCTAGTATCAGGGGAGCTGTTTTTT.

This clonotype was detected only once. One junction end disagrees with the germline gene, perhaps due to a read error. The chain uses TRBV27 and TRBJ1-3, with a possible D match to TRBD1 (5 bases). CDR3 length: 15 amino acids. Germline lookup yields CDR1 MNHEY and CDR2 SMNVEV (reference sequence). CDR3 residues: CTSSAQGVSGNTIYF. The CDR3 bases are TGCACCAGCAGTGCTCAGGGCGTCTCTGGAAACACCATATATTTT.

The chain is built from TRBV18 and TRBJ2-1, with TRBD2 as a possible D gene (5 bases). Between the trimmed V and J ends, which lost 0 bases and 6 bases, there was a span of 9 bases. Germline CDR1 is KGHSH and CDR2 is LQKENI. The CDR3 is made up of 14 amino acids. Here the CDR3 reads CASSPPASGNEQFF. CDR3 nucleotide sequence: TGTGCCAGCTCACCACCGGCCAGCGGCAATGAGCAGTTCTTC.

This clonotype was detected a few times. In nucleotides, the CDR3 is TGTGCCAGCAGCTTTTCCACGAGGCGAAACACCATATATTTT. This sequence encodes CASSFSTRRNTIYF. J is TRBJ1-3 and V is TRBV11-2; the D is unclear. The V end was cut by 3 bases, the J end by 5 bases, with 11 bases between. Germline lookup yields CDR1 SGHAT and CDR2 FQNNGV. This CDR3 has 14 amino acids.

This clonotype came up many times. This chain joins TRBV9 and TRBJ2-1; 8 nucleotides align to TRBD1. The length of the CDR3 is 12 residues. The V gene's germline CDR1 is SGDLS and CDR2 YYNGEE. The V segment lost 3 bases and the J segment 16 bases; nucleotides outside the gene matches: 9. CDR3 DNA: TGTGCCAGCAGCGGAAGAGGACAGGGTGCATTCTTC. Translated, it gives CASSGRGQGAFF.

This clonotype was seen ten or more times. The chain is built from TRBV29-1 and TRBJ2-2; TRBD1 might be the D (6 bases). Germline CDR1 SQVTM, CDR2 ANQGSEA. V was trimmed by 6 bases and J by 4 bases, leaving 15 bases between them. The CDR3 extends over 14 amino acids. For the CDR3, the DNA is TGCAGCGTCATTCCAGGGGATCGCACCGGGGAGCTGTTTTTT. Amino acids: CSVIPGDRTGELFF.

This sequence joins TRBV7-9 and TRBJ1-4; no clear D. The length of the CDR3 is 12 residues. V was cut by 4 bases and J by 7 bases, with 7 bases left in between. Germline V gene data show CDR1 as SEHNR and CDR2 as FQNEAQ (reference sequence). CDR3 sequence: CASSSGGEKLFF. The CDR3 DNA reads TGTGCCAGCAGCTCAGGAGGTGAAAAACTGTTTTTT.

The chain is built from TRBV7-9 and TRBJ2-5; 10 bases fit TRBD1. Germline assignment: CDR1 SEHNR and CDR2 FQNEAQ (reference sequence). The J segment lost 5 bases and the V segment lost 6 bases, leaving 9 bases of the junction unmatched. The CDR3 is 15 residues long. This CDR3 is CASSWTGGARETQYF. In nucleotides, the CDR3 is TGTGCCAGCAGTTGGACAGGGGGAGCGCGGGAGACCCAGTACTTC.

This sequence joins TRBV7-2 and TRBJ2-3, with TRBD2 matching 12 bases. The V gene end was trimmed by 5 bases and the J gene end by 4 bases; junction bases not matched to a gene: 10. Per germline, CDR1 SGHTA and CDR2 FQGNSA. The CDR3 is 17 residues long. In DNA form, the CDR3 reads TGTGCCAGCAGCACCCCGACTAGCGGGAGAAAGGCAGATACGCAGTATTTT. Encoded protein: CASSTPTSGRKADTQYF.

In its sample, this clonotype was seen a few times. The CDR3 nucleotides are TGCGCCAGCAGCCAATTTGGGGAGGGGGATACGCAGTATTTT. Its protein is CASSQFGEGDTQYF. The genes are TRBV4-3 and TRBJ2-3; 7 nucleotides align to TRBD2. Losses at the gene ends were 2 bases for V and 6 bases for J; bases not matched to a gene: 5. The CDR3 length is 14 residues. Germline V gene data show CDR1 as LGHNA and CDR2 as YSLEER.

The chain recombines TRBV29-1 with TRBJ2-7; TRBD1 matches at 7 bases. Germline V CDR1 and CDR2: SQVTM, ANQGSEA. The ends lost 1 base at V and 3 bases at J; junction bases unmatched: 9. This CDR3 contains 15 residues. CDR3 residues: CSVEGLRQGVYEQYF. The CDR3 bases are TGCAGCGTTGAAGGCCTCAGACAGGGCGTCTACGAGCAGTACTTC.

This chain uses TRBV6-1 with TRBJ2-2; D possibly corresponds to TRBD2 (5 bases). The length of the CDR3 is 14 residues. Per germline, CDR1 MNHNS and CDR2 SASEGT. V was cut by 2 bases and J by 4 bases, with 8 bases left in between. The CDR3 DNA sequence: TGTGCCAGCAGTGAACTACGGGGCACCGGGGAGCTGTTTTTT. It is translated as CASSELRGTGELFF.

For the CDR3, the DNA is TGCAGTGCTAACGGGCAGGGGTTGATCTACGAGCAGTACTTC. It codes for CSANGQGLIYEQYF. V is TRBV20-1 and J is TRBJ2-7; TRBD1 is a possible D gene (6 bases). Germline-derived CDR1 and CDR2 are DFQATT and SNEGSKA (reference sequence). The CDR3 is 14 amino acids. V lost 4 bases and J 3 bases, leaving 16 bases between the germline ends.

The chain recombines TRBV10-2 with TRBJ2-3; unclear D gene. The V gene lost 7 bases and the J gene lost 2 bases, with 7 bases spanning the gap. Per germline, CDR1 WSHSY and CDR2 SAAADI. This CDR3 has 12 amino acids. The CDR3 sequence is CASTEPTDTQYF. As DNA, the CDR3 is TGCGCCAGCACCGAACCCACAGATACGCAGTATTTT.

Many counts were recorded for this clonotype. The gene calls are TRBV9 and TRBJ1-1; 7 bases agree with TRBD1. This CDR3 region has 13 residues. V shed 3 bases, J shed 2 bases, and the junction held 1 base outside the gene matches. CDR1 and CDR2 from the germline V gene are SGDLS and YYNGEE. CDR3 region: CASSGQGNTEAFF. CDR3 DNA sequence: TGTGCCAGCAGCGGACAGGGAAACACTGAAGCTTTCTTT.